This passage covers 18 T cell receptor beta chains from one sample sequenced in a study of shared clonotypes between healthy human individuals. Assay used: immunoSEQ multiplex PCR; TCRdb lists only in-frame clones, some missing. The sample carries roughly 2.5 million clones, approximately 92% recorded once. Sequencing was carried out using naive CD4+ T cells sorted from blood. As to subset: CD45RA+ positively selected. The origin of the receptors is a man in his late teens or twenties in good health.

This clone was seen just once. The chain uses TRBV2 and TRBJ1-5; D remains ambiguous. Germline V gene data show CDR1 as SNHLY and CDR2 as FYNNEI. Trimming stripped 7 bases from V and 6 bases from J, with 7 bases between. The CDR3 extends over 11 amino acids. CDR3 nucleotide sequence: TGTGCCAGCATTTGGGCTCAGCCCCAGCATTTT. Residues: CASIWAQPQHF.

The chain links TRBV5-5 to TRBJ2-7; 11 positions match TRBD1. The CDR3 is made up of 15 amino acids. CDR1 is SGHKS and CDR2 is YYEKEE in the germline V gene (reference sequence). The ends lost 0 bases at V and 4 bases at J; junction bases unmatched: 3. The CDR3: CASSLGTGGLYEQYF. The DNA of the CDR3 is TGTGCCAGCAGCTTGGGGACAGGGGGCTTGTACGAGCAGTACTTC.

The chain uses TRBV7-2 and TRBJ1-1, with a tentative D call TRBD1 (6 bases). Germline V gene data show CDR1 as SGHTA and CDR2 as FQGNSA. The CDR3 is 14 amino acids. V gave up 4 bases and J gave up 1 base, with 10 bases separating them. Here the CDR3 reads CASSSQQGNTEAFF. The CDR3 DNA reads TGTGCCAGCAGCTCTCAACAGGGGAACACTGAAGCTTTCTTT.

The rearrangement links TRBV7-9 to TRBJ1-2, with TRBD1 matching over 10 bases. The CDR3 has 14 residues. Per germline, CDR1 SEHNR and CDR2 FQNEAQ (reference sequence). With 7 bases clipped from V and 4 bases from J, the junction kept 6 bases outside the gene matches. In DNA, the CDR3 is TGTGCCAGCACTTCGGGACAGGGGAGCTATGGCTACACCTTC. Translated, it gives CASTSGQGSYGYTF. The full variable domain, with the rest looked up from reference TRBV7-9 and TRBJ1-2, is DTGVSQNPRHKITKRGQNVTFRCDPISEHNRLYWYRQTLGQGPEFLTYFQNEAQLEKSRLLSDRFSAERPKGSFSTLEIQRTEQGDSAMYLCASTSGQGSYGYTFGSGTRLTVV.

The chain uses TRBV29-1 and TRBJ2-3, with D unclear. There are 14 residues in the CDR3. V was pared by 3 bases and J by 1 base, with 11 bases between. Germline CDR1 and CDR2: SQVTM and ANQGSEA. The CDR3 nucleotides are TGCAGCGTTGATGGAACGGGCCGCACAGATACGCAGTATTTT. This translates into CSVDGTGRTDTQYF.

V is TRBV10-3 and J is TRBJ1-4; D unresolved. The V end was cut by 5 bases, the J end by 0 bases, with 13 bases between. Germline values: CDR1 ENHRY, CDR2 SYGVKD. The CDR3 has 16 residues. The CDR3 protein is CAISITAGATNEKLFF. The CDR3, as DNA: TGTGCCATCAGTATTACAGCCGGAGCAACTAATGAAAAACTGTTTTTT.

To note about this clone: The junction and the germline gene differ at one end; a read error may be behind it. The gene calls are TRBV7-7 and TRBJ2-1, with TRBD1 matching 9 bases. The germline V gene has CDR1 SSHAT and CDR2 FNYEAQ (reference sequence). The CDR3 has 14 amino acids. The CDR3 sequence is CASSLEQGANEQFF. Written as DNA, the CDR3 is TGTGCTAGCAGCTTAGAACAGGGGGCAAATGAGCAGTTCTTC. The whole variable domain, filled in from reference TRBV7-7 and TRBJ2-1, reads GAGVSQSPRYKVTKRGQDVTLRCDPISSHATLYWYQQALGQGPEFLTYFNYEAQPDKSGLPSDRFSAERPEGSISTLTIQRTEQRDSAMYRCASSLEQGANEQFFGPGTRLTVL.

The rearrangement links TRBV7-8 to TRBJ2-7, with a weak D call TRBD2 (6 bases). V was trimmed by 5 bases and J by 0 bases, leaving 14 bases between them. CDR1 SGHVS and CDR2 FQNEAQ come from the germline V gene. This CDR3 has 15 residues. The CDR3 DNA follows: TGTGCCAGCAGCCTCCGGGACTGGAGCTCCTACGAGCAGTACTTC. It encodes CASSLRDWSSYEQYF.

The chain has TRBV27 and TRBJ2-7; TRBD2 matches at 8 bases. Germline-derived CDR1 and CDR2 are MNHEY and SMNVEV (reference sequence). CDR3 length equals 15 residues. With 5 bases clipped from V and 3 bases from J, the junction kept 9 bases outside the gene matches. The DNA for the CDR3 is TGTGCCAGCAGTCTCCAATTAGCGGGACTCTACGAGCAGTACTTC. Its protein product is CASSLQLAGLYEQYF.

This clone was seen a handful of times. The identical CDR3 is also encoded by other nucleotide sequences in the sample. The chain carries TRBV30 and TRBJ1-1; D is ambiguous. This CDR3 comprises 12 residues. Germline V gives CDR1 GTSNPN, CDR2 SVGIG (reference sequence). Trimming left V 0 bases short and J 5 bases short, with 7 bases between. The CDR3 region is CAWSVRETEAFF. In DNA, the CDR3 is TGTGCCTGGAGTGTACGCGAGACTGAAGCTTTCTTT. Full variable domain (rest looked up from reference TRBV30 and TRBJ1-1): SQTIHQWPATLVQPVGSPLSLECTVEGTSNPNLYWYRQAAGRGLQLLFYSVGIGQISSEVPQNLSASRPQDRQFILSSKKLLLSDSGFYLCAWSVRETEAFFGQGTRLTVV.

The chain's CDR3 is CASSLVRSGGDEAFF. The CDR3 DNA follows: TGCGCCAGCAGCTTGGTACGGTCGGGAGGAGATGAAGCTTTCTTT. The chain has TRBV5-1 and TRBJ1-1; unclear D gene. V was shortened by 0 bases and J by 7 bases, with 16 bases between the two germline ends. The CDR3 has 15 amino acids. The germline CDR1 and CDR2 sequences are SGHRS and YFSETQ.

Remarks on this clone: Additional DNA sequences in this sample encode the identical CDR3. The chain links TRBV30 to TRBJ1-3; D unclear. The CDR3 consists of 13 residues. The germline V gene has CDR1 GTSNPN and CDR2 SVGIG (reference sequence). Trimming took off 4 bases at V and 0 bases at J, with 7 bases between the two ends. The CDR3, as DNA: TGTGCCTGGACGGGAGACTCTGGAAACACCATATATTTT. It translates to CAWTGDSGNTIYF.

This clone was seen a few times. The gene calls are TRBV29-1 and TRBJ1-1; D not resolved. Trimming took 4 bases from V and 0 from J, leaving 12 bases between them. The CDR3 contains 14 residues. Germline loops: CDR1 SQVTM, CDR2 ANQGSEA. The CDR3 here is CSVVRGALNTEAFF. The CDR3 DNA reads as TGCAGCGTTGTAAGAGGTGCTCTGAACACTGAAGCTTTCTTT.

This clone was counted once. The chain is built from TRBV9 and TRBJ1-1; maybe TRBD1 (5 bases). From germline, CDR1 is SGDLS and CDR2 YYNGEE. CDR3 size: 13 residues. Trimming took 4 bases from V and 0 from J, leaving 7 bases between them. The CDR3 loop is CASSSDMNTEAFF. The CDR3 coding sequence is TGTGCCAGCAGCTCGGACATGAACACTGAAGCTTTCTTT.

The rearrangement uses TRBV29-1 and TRBJ2-7; the D is unclear. CDR1 is SQVTM, CDR2 ANQGSEA, per germline. The V and J ends lost 6 bases and 2 bases respectively, with 11 bases between them. The CDR3 runs to 12 residues. The CDR3 region is CSVLDGAYEQYF. CDR3 coding DNA: TGCAGCGTCCTGGACGGCGCCTACGAGCAGTACTTC.

The chain employs TRBV11-2 and TRBJ2-7; 8 positions match TRBD2. The trim removed 3 bases at V and 2 bases at J, leaving 6 bases unmatched. This CDR3 contains 15 residues. The germline CDR1 and CDR2 sequences are SGHAT and FQNNGV. CDR3 coding DNA: TGTGCCAGCAGCTTGGGACTAGGGGCAACCTACGAGCAGTACTTC. It translates to CASSLGLGATYEQYF.

The rearrangement links TRBV10-1 to TRBJ2-7; 7 positions agree with TRBD1. The CDR3 contains 14 residues. Losses at the gene ends were 6 bases for V and 5 bases for J; bases not matched to a gene: 10. CDR1 and CDR2 (germline): WNHNN, SYGVQD (reference sequence). The CDR3 loop is CASSRTGVLDEQYF. Written as DNA, the CDR3 is TGCGCCAGCAGCAGGACAGGCGTTCTGGACGAGCAGTACTTC.

This chain connects TRBV5-4 to TRBJ2-2; D might be TRBD1 or TRBD2, each matching 5 bases. Trimming took off 4 bases at V and 6 bases at J, with 19 bases between the two ends. Per germline, CDR1 SGHNT and CDR2 YYREEE (reference sequence). The CDR3 covers 16 residues. The CDR3 is CASSLGPGRAAGELFF. CDR3 DNA sequence: TGTGCCAGCAGCCTAGGACCGGGGCGCGCGGCCGGGGAGCTGTTTTTT.